This TCR beta chain was found in a study of T-cell memory formation after mild COVID-19. To note about this clonotype: As yet, its antigen is unknown.

Libraries for TCRalpha and TCRbeta carried sample barcodes and unique molecular identifiers via 5'RACE. TCRdb ran MiXCR on the 5' RACE reads and lists one entry per CDR3 protein. Of roughly 600,000 distinct CDR3 sequences listed, about 20% are singletons. V shed 4 bases and J shed 4 bases, with 13 bases lying between them. The CDR3 has 14 amino acids. Looked up from germline, CDR1 is MNHNS and CDR2 is SASEGT. Overall study findings and caveats: Nothing confirmed that second-wave clones peaking on day 37 were specific for SARS-CoV-2. Later expanders leaned CD4+, whereas day 15 to 85 contracting clones were balanced CD4/CD8.

V is TRBV6-1 and J is TRBJ1-1; D remains unclear. The receptor was isolated from an adult woman who had mild COVID-19 (a few samples of this study predate the infection). Cell type and time point are not known. The sample was PBMCs or a T cell subset sorted from them (not recorded which). CDR3 residues: CASSVQLTGTEAFF. The DNA for the CDR3 is TGTGCCAGCAGTGTACAGCTCACGGGCACTGAAGCTTTCTTT.